Each of the 19 T cell receptor beta chains below was sequenced from the same sample in a study of blood T cell repertoires in COVID-19. Some clones are missing from TCRdb's copy, which holds only in-frame ones; the method was immunoSEQ multiplex PCR. The data show some 99,000 clones, 85% to 90% seen once. The sequencing input was peripheral blood. All receptors come from a woman in her sixties or seventies in a cohort sampled during active or convalescent COVID-19.

This chain joins TRBV28 and TRBJ1-2; 7 bases map to TRBD1. Per the germline V gene, CDR1 is MDHEN and CDR2 is SYDVKM. The CDR3 sequence is 15 residues long. V shed 2 bases and J 2 bases; nucleotides not matched to a gene: 5. This CDR3 reads CASSLHGTDNYGYTF. CDR3 sequence (DNA): TGTGCCAGCAGTTTACACGGGACAGACAACTATGGCTACACCTTC.

This rearrangement joins TRBV2 to TRBJ2-7, with no clear D. The CDR3 sequence is 16 residues long. Trimming took off 1 base at V and 4 bases at J, with 17 bases between the two ends. CDR1 is SNHLY and CDR2 is FYNNEI in the germline V gene. CDR3 bases: TGTGCCAGCAGTGAAGGGCGGAAAACCTACTCTTACGAGCAGTACTTC. Translating gives CASSEGRKTYSYEQYF.

CDR3: CASYRTSGVGETQYF. In DNA, the CDR3 is TGTGCCAGCTATCGGACTAGCGGGGTCGGAGAGACCCAGTACTTC. The chain links TRBV5-6 to TRBJ2-5; 12 bases line up with TRBD2. Trimming removed 7 bases from V and 4 bases from J; junction bases left unmatched: 8. This CDR3 region has 15 residues. Germline CDR1 and CDR2: SGHDT and YYEEEE.

This chain uses TRBV7-2 with TRBJ1-1; D is uncertain. V shed 3 bases and J shed 4 bases, with 9 bases lying between them. Germline loops: CDR1 SGHTA, CDR2 FQGNSA. The CDR3 runs 13 residues. The chain's CDR3 is CASSFRGATEAFF. The CDR3 DNA reads as TGTGCCAGCAGCTTTCGGGGAGCCACTGAAGCTTTCTTT. The entire variable domain, with the rest obtained from reference TRBV7-2 and TRBJ1-1, is as follows: GAGVSQSPSNKVTEKGKDVELRCDPISGHTALYWYRQSLGQGLEFLIYFQGNSAPDKSGLPSDRFSAERTGGSVSTLTIQRTQQEDSAVYLCASSFRGATEAFFGQGTRLTVV.

This chain connects TRBV6-5 to TRBJ2-7; 8 bases line up with TRBD1. The germline gives CDR1 MNHEY, CDR2 SVGAGI. Unmatched junction bases numbered 3, after V lost 2 bases and J lost 0 bases. The CDR3 is 15 amino acids. Here the CDR3 reads CASSYRDRTSYEQYF. As DNA, the CDR3 is TGTGCCAGCAGTTACCGGGACAGGACCTCCTACGAGCAGTACTTC.

The rearrangement links TRBV3-1 (or the pseudogene TRBV3-2) to TRBJ2-7; 9 bases match TRBD1. The germline V gene encodes CDR1 LGHDT and CDR2 YNNKEL (reference sequence). CDR3 length equals 16 residues. The J segment lost 5 bases and the V segment lost 3 bases, leaving 11 bases of the junction unmatched. CDR3 region: CASSHWVMDRGDEQYF. The DNA of the CDR3 is TGTGCCAGCAGCCATTGGGTTATGGACAGGGGTGACGAGCAGTACTTC.

There are a few counts of this clone. V usage is TRBV9 and J usage is TRBJ2-3; TRBD1 might be the D (5 bases). CDR1 and CDR2 from the germline V gene are SGDLS and YYNGEE. The V end lost 0 bases, the J end lost 9 bases, and 11 bases lay between the germline ends. This CDR3 is 13 amino acids long. The CDR3 loop is CASSVGGGDTQYF. The DNA for the CDR3 is TGTGCCAGCAGCGTAGGGGGCGGAGACACGCAGTATTTT.

The chain uses TRBV6-6 and TRBJ2-1; 7 bases are a match to TRBD2. Germline V CDR1 and CDR2: MNHNY, SVGAGI (reference sequence). Unmatched junction bases numbered 10, after V lost 7 bases and J lost 4 bases. The CDR3 is 15 residues long. CDR3: CASMQAGLKYNEQFF. The CDR3 DNA is TGTGCCAGCATGCAGGCGGGACTAAAATACAATGAGCAGTTCTTC.

This chain connects TRBV11-2 to TRBJ1-1, with D unclear. Germline lookup yields CDR1 SGHAT and CDR2 FQNNGV. This CDR3 has 13 residues. Trimming removed 11 bases at V and 1 base at J, with 14 bases between. The CDR3 DNA reads as TGTGCCGCCGGACGGACTAGGAACACTGAAGCTTTCTTT. It encodes CAAGRTRNTEAFF.

The J gene is TRBJ2-2, the V gene TRBV5-1; the match to TRBD2 covers 7 bases. The CDR3 consists of 15 residues. Looked up from germline, CDR1 is SGHRS and CDR2 is YFSETQ. V was clipped by 4 bases and J by 4 bases; unmatched bases: 7. CDR3 residues: CASSPTSDPTGELFF. CDR3 DNA sequence: TGCGCCAGCAGCCCCACTAGCGACCCCACCGGGGAGCTGTTTTTT. Full variable domain (missing parts from reference TRBV5-1 and TRBJ2-2): KAGVTQTPRYLIKTRGQQVTLSCSPISGHRSVSWYQQTPGQGLQFLFEYFSETQRNKGNFPGRFSGRQFSNSRSEMNVSTLELGDSALYLCASSPTSDPTGELFFGEGSRLTVL.

This clone was detected a few times. V is TRBV9 and J is TRBJ1-1; D possibly corresponds to TRBD1 (5 bases). This CDR3 is built from 14 residues. Between the trimmed V and J ends, which lost 0 bases and 4 bases, there was a span of 10 bases. The V gene's germline CDR1 is SGDLS and CDR2 YYNGEE. The CDR3 is CASSVEVGVTEAFF. In nucleotides, the CDR3 is TGTGCCAGCAGCGTAGAGGTAGGGGTCACTGAAGCTTTCTTT.

The chain couples TRBV5-1 to TRBJ2-7; tentative D call: TRBD2 (5 bases). Deletions cut 5 bases from V and 4 bases from J, with 16 bases between. The CDR3 sequence is 14 residues long. Germline V lookup: CDR1 SGHRS, CDR2 YFSETQ. The CDR3 bases are TGCGCCAGCAGTTACGGGGATCTCCAGTACGAGCAGTACTTC. This translates into CASSYGDLQYEQYF.

The V gene is TRBV9, the J gene TRBJ1-2; 11 bases line up with TRBD1. The trim removed 0 bases at V and 5 bases at J, leaving 3 bases unmatched. Germline-derived CDR1 and CDR2 are SGDLS and YYNGEE. This CDR3 comprises 15 residues. Written as DNA, the CDR3 is TGTGCCAGCAGCGTAGCAGGGGACAGGGGGTATGGCTACACCTTC. It encodes CASSVAGDRGYGYTF.

This clone was seen only a few times. The chain joins TRBV6-5 to TRBJ1-6; possibly TRBD1 for D (6 bases). CDR1 is MNHEY and CDR2 is SVGAGI in the germline V gene. CDR3 size: 13 residues. With 7 bases removed from V and 7 bases from J, the gap between germline ends came to 11 bases. CDR3 in DNA: TGTGCCAGCATTAGGACAGCCAATTCACCCCTCCACTTT. It translates to CASIRTANSPLHF.

This chain links TRBV2 with TRBJ2-2; D is perhaps TRBD2 (5 bases). The CDR3 has 15 amino acids. V was shortened by 7 bases and J by 5 bases, with 17 bases between the two germline ends. Germline lookup yields CDR1 SNHLY and CDR2 FYNNEI. CDR3 loop: CASNLRGAGTGELFF. The CDR3 DNA is TGTGCCAGCAACCTTCGGGGAGCTGGGACCGGGGAGCTGTTTTTT.

The sample holds one count of this clone. In nucleotides, the CDR3 is TGTGCTAGTGGTTTGGTACGCAGGGGTGCCGCCGGGGAGCTGTTTTTT. It specifies CASGLVRRGAAGELFF. The chain couples TRBV12-5 to TRBJ2-2; D may be TRBD1 (6 bases). The germline V and J ends were trimmed by 0 bases and 6 bases, with 14 bases remaining between them. The CDR3 contains 16 residues. In germline, CDR1 is LGHNT, CDR2 FRNRAP.

The chain recombines TRBV6-5 with TRBJ1-1; a possible D gene is TRBD1 (6 bases). The CDR3 extends over 16 amino acids. Trimming removed 0 bases at V and 0 bases at J, with 11 bases between. The germline gives CDR1 MNHEY, CDR2 SVGAGI. In DNA, the CDR3 is TGTGCCAGCAGTTACTCACCGGGGGGCGTGAACACTGAAGCTTTCTTT. It codes for CASSYSPGGVNTEAFF.

The V call is TRBV3-1 (or the pseudogene TRBV3-2), the J call TRBJ2-5; TRBD2 matches 9 bases. This CDR3 is built from 15 residues. Germline V gene sequence: CDR1 LGHDT, CDR2 YNNKEL (reference sequence). The ends lost 2 bases at V and 5 bases at J; junction bases unmatched: 6. The CDR3 DNA reads as TGTGCCAGCAGCCAACCCGGGACTAGCATGGAGACCCAGTACTTC. Translating it yields CASSQPGTSMETQYF.

The V and J genes are TRBV5-4 and TRBJ1-2; 9 bases are shared with TRBD1. The CDR3 contains 14 residues. The germline V gene encodes CDR1 SGHNT and CDR2 YYREEE (reference sequence). J was trimmed by 5 bases and V by 6 bases; bases with no gene match: 8. As DNA, the CDR3 is TGTGCCAGCAACAAGCCGGGACAGGGATATGGCTACACCTTC. This translates into CASNKPGQGYGYTF.